Many counts were recorded for the clone carrying this T cell receptor (beta chain). In the original analysis: A per-sample median of about 100,000 TCRs was observed, with counts ranging from about 23,224 to 700,000. TCRdb re-derived calls from the RACE reads in MiXCR, one entry per CDR3 protein. These V and J calls derive from TCRdb rather than the authors' analysis. Among around 45,000 distinct CDR3 sequences listed, around 4.5% were seen once. This sample is drawn from a study of human T cells and chemical hapten exposure. Looking at the study overall: TCR yield per sample varied, mainly due to pooled library volumes.

The time point here: healthy volunteer bleed at 2 weeks. The template was total RNA from unfractionated whole blood. Germline V gene lookup returns CDR1 MDHEN and CDR2 SYDVKM. The CDR3 is made up of 14 amino acids. The V end was cut by 5 bases, the J end by 3 bases, with 10 bases between. The clonotype comes from a human donor in good health. Some clones in this sample may be carry-over from other donors' samples. This chain uses TRBV28 with TRBJ2-2; D gene unclear. Sequenced sample: whole blood. The CDR3 DNA sequence: TGTGCCAGCAGTCCCGCCGAATACACCGGGGAGCTGTTTTTT. This sequence encodes CASSPAEYTGELFF.